One T cell receptor (beta chain) is described in this entry. CDR1 SGHAT and CDR2 FQNNGV come from the germline V gene. This CDR3 contains 19 residues. J gave up 4 bases and V 1 base, and 13 bases lay outside the gene matches. Clones were read by immunoSEQ multiplex PCR, and TCRdb kept only the in-frame ones, dropping some. Among some 130,000 clones, just under 95% were seen once, and the ten largest hold 5.5%. The sample originates from a study of control samples from healthy donors and cancer patients. Source material: blood. This clonotype was obtained from a man aged 18 to 29 in good health. The J gene is TRBJ2-5, the V gene TRBV11-2; 12 bases are a match to TRBD2. CDR3 DNA: TGTGCCAGCAGCTTAGGGTCCTGGACTAGCGGGAACGGGGGAGAGACCCAGTACTTC. Protein product: CASSLGSWTSGNGGETQYF. The whole variable domain, remainder taken from reference TRBV11-2 and TRBJ2-5, is EAGVAQSPRYKIIEKRQSVAFWCNPISGHATLYWYQQILGQGPKLLIQFQNNGVVDDSQLPKDRFSAERLKGVDSTLKIQPAKLEDSAVYLCASSLGSWTSGNGGETQYFGPGTRLLVL.